The clone carrying this TCR beta chain was counted once. This entry belongs to a study of control samples from healthy donors and cancer patients. V shed 1 base and J 0 bases; nucleotides not matched to a gene: 7. CDR3 length: 17 residues. Germline lookup yields CDR1 LGHDT and CDR2 YNNKEL (reference sequence). Some clones are missing from TCRdb's copy, which holds only in-frame ones; the method was immunoSEQ multiplex PCR. The sample lists 120,000 to 150,000 clones; 75% to 95% were seen once. Sample: blood. The chain has TRBV3-1 (or the pseudogene TRBV3-2) and TRBJ1-2; the match to TRBD1 covers 8 bases. This receptor was obtained from a man aged 25-45 years in good health. The DNA for the CDR3 is TGTGCCAGCAGCCAAGTTTCGACAGGGGCTGCTAACTATGGCTACACCTTC. This translates into CASSQVSTGAANYGYTF.